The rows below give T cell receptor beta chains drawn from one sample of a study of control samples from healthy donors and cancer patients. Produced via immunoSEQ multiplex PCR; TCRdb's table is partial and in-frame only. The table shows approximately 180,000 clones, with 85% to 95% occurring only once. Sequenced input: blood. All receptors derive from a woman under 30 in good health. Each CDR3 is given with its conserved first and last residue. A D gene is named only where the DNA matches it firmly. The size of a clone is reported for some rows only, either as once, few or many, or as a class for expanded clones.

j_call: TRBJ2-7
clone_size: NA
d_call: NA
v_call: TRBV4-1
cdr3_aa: CASSPRGQGYEQYF

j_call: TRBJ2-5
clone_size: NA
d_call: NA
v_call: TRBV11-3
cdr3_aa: CASSLDRGSGETQYF

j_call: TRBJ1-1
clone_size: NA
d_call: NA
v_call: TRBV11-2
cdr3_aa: CASSGYSRGRQMNTEAFF

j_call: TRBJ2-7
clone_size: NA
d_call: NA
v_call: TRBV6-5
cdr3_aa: CASTTGRQEQYF

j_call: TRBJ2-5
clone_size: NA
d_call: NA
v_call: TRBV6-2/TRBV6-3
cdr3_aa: CASSYSSTTQETQYF

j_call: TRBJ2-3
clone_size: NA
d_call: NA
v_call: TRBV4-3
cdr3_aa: CASSRVVPDTQYF

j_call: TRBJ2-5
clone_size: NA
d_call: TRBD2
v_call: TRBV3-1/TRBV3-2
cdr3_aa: CASSTLAGGLKETQYF

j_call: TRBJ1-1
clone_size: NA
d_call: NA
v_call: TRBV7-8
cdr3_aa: CASSFSGSEAFF

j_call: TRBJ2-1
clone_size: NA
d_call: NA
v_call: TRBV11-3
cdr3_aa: CASSLDPASDEQFF

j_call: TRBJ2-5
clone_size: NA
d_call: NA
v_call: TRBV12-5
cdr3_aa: CASGLTQETQYF

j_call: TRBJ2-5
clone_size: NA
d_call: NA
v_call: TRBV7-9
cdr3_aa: CASSYMGSTQETQYF

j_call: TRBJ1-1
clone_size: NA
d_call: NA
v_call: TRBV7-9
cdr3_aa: CASSLVARAAFF

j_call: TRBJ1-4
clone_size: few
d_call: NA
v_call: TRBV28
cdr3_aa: CASSLGGATNEKLFF

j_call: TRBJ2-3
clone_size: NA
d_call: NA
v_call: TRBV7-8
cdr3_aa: CASSRGRDTQYF

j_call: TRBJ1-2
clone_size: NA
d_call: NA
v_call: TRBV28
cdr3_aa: CASSIVNYGYTF

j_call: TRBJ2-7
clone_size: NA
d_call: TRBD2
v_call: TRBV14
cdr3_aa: CASSRTGTSGLSYEQYF

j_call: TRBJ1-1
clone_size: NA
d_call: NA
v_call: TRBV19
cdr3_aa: CASSITEGGSTEAFF

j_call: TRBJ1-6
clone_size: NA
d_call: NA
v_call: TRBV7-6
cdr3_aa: CASSRSRQVVLDSPLHF

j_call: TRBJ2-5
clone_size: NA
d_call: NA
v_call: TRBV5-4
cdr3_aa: CASSFDSLEETQYF

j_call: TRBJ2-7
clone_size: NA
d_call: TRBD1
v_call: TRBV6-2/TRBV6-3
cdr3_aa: CASSFRRQGAYEQYF

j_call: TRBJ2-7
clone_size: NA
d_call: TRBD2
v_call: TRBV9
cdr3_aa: CASSVGTSGRAYEQYF

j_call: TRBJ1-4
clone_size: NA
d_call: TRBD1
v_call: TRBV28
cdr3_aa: CASSPWTGEDEKLFF